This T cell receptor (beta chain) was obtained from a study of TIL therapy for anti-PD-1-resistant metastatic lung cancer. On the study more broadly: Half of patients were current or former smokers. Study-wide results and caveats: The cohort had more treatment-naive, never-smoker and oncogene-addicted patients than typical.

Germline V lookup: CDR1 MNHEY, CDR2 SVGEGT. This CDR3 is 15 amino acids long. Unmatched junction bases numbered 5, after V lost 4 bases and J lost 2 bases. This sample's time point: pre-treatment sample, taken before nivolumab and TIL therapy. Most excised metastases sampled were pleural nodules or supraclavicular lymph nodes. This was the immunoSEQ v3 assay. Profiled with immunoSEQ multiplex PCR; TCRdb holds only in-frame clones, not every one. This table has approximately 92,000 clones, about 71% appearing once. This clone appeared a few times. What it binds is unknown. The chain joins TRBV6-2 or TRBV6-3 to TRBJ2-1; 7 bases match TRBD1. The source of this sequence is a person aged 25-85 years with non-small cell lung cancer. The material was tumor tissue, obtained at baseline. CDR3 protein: CASSLTGTPYNEQFF. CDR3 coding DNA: TGTGCCAGCAGTTTGACAGGGACACCCTACAATGAGCAGTTCTTC.